The text below deals with one TCR beta chain. The antigen is undetermined. Hyperthyroidism, newly diagnosed and lasting under 2 months, affected patients aged 18 to 65. The CDR3 is 14 amino acids. V lost 3 bases to trimming and J lost 4 bases, with 10 bases between them. CDR1 and CDR2 from the germline V gene are SEHNR and FQNEAQ (reference sequence). Amplification targeted TCR beta CDR3 regions from RNA transcripts. First-round RT-PCR of the TCR CDR3 relied on the HTBI primer set. MiXCR, run by TCRdb on the multiplex PCR reads, gives a single entry per CDR3 protein. The sample records around 340,000 distinct CDR3 sequences, 15% to 20% being singletons. This record comes from a study of T cells in Graves' hyperthyroidism and ophthalmopathy. General observations from the study: A model using 13 V-J features told ophthalmopathy apart from stable hyperthyroidism. With a median lead of around 6.7 months before onset, the model predicted ophthalmopathy.

The clonotype originates from a woman aged 50 to 60 with Graves' hyperthyroidism. The sample comprised blood. The chain is built from TRBV7-9 and TRBJ1-5; D unclear. The CDR3 DNA sequence: TGTGCCAGCAGCTTCGCGGGCGCAAATCAGCCCCAGCATTTT. The encoded protein is CASSFAGANQPQHF.